Listed here are 12 T cell receptor beta chains from one sample, sequenced in a study of cytomegalovirus exposure and HLA in healthy donors. The study ran its PCR with 60 Vbeta and 13 Jbeta primers. Sequencing used immunoSEQ multiplex PCR; TCRdb keeps in-frame clones, though not all of them. The sample holds about 98,000 clones, 55% to 75% seen once. The material sequenced was PBMCs. These receptors were obtained from a man aged 45 to 65 in good health and CMV-seronegative.

As to this clone: Other DNA sequences from this sample encode an identical CDR3 as well. This chain links TRBV28 with TRBJ2-1, with a possible D match to TRBD1 (6 bases). The CDR3 covers 15 residues. Germline CDR1 MDHEN, CDR2 SYDVKM. V gave up 6 bases and J gave up 0 bases, with 12 bases separating them. The CDR3 coding sequence is TGTGCCAGCAGCTCCGGACAGTCCTCCTACAATGAGCAGTTCTTC. Translated: CASSSGQSSYNEQFF.

This clone is a singleton in its sample. V is TRBV28 and J is TRBJ2-1; a weak D match, TRBD2 (6 bases). CDR1 and CDR2 (germline): MDHEN, SYDVKM. With 8 bases removed from V and 8 bases from J, the gap between germline ends came to 16 bases. CDR3 size: 13 residues. CDR3 region: CASQNGGMDEQFF. CDR3 in DNA: TGTGCCAGCCAGAATGGAGGGATGGATGAGCAGTTCTTC.

The genes are TRBV6-6 and TRBJ2-1; the match to TRBD2 covers 8 bases. From germline, CDR1 is MNHNY and CDR2 SVGAGI (reference sequence). Trimming at V came to 6 bases and at J to 6 bases, leaving 7 bases not matched to a gene. The CDR3 has 14 residues. The CDR3 sequence: CASRQGLVSNEQFF. The CDR3 region has the DNA TGTGCCAGCAGGCAGGGACTAGTTAGCAATGAGCAGTTCTTC.

This clone has only a few counts. The rearrangement links TRBV5-4 to TRBJ2-1; 11 positions match TRBD2. The CDR3 runs 14 residues. Trimming took 1 base from V and 7 from J; bases not matched to a gene: 1. The germline V gene has CDR1 SGHNT and CDR2 YYREEE (reference sequence). CDR3 sequence reads: CASSLTSGRNEQFF. Written as DNA, the CDR3 is TGTGCCAGCAGCTTGACTAGCGGGAGAAATGAGCAGTTCTTC.

In its sample, this clone is medium-sized. The chain uses TRBV25-1 and TRBJ1-5; D uncertain. From germline, CDR1 is MGHDK and CDR2 SYGVNS. V was trimmed by 4 bases and J by 1 base, leaving 8 bases between them. CDR3 length: 14 residues. The CDR3 here is CASSGDTSNQPQHF. In nucleotides, the CDR3 is TGTGCCAGCAGTGGCGACACAAGCAATCAGCCCCAGCATTTT.

In nucleotides, the CDR3 is TGTGCCAGCAGCCGGCGGGGGATCCATGAGCAGTTCTTC. This encodes CASSRRGIHEQFF. This chain links TRBV28 with TRBJ2-1; 7 positions match TRBD2. The germline CDR1 and CDR2 sequences are MDHEN and SYDVKM. The CDR3 is 13 residues long. With 6 bases clipped from V and 8 bases from J, the junction kept 7 bases outside the gene matches.

This clone was seen more than once but under ten times. The chain combines TRBV7-2 with TRBJ2-6, with TRBD1 matching over 12 bases. V trimming: 5 bases; J trimming: 0 bases; junction bases outside the gene matches: 5. This CDR3 has 18 amino acids. Germline V gene data show CDR1 as SGHTA and CDR2 as FQGNSA. The DNA of the CDR3 is TGTGCCAGCAGCCCGGGACAGGGGGCCCTCTCTGGGGCCAACGTCCTGACTTTC. Its protein is CASSPGQGALSGANVLTF.

The CDR3 region has the DNA TGTGCCAGCATTCCCGGGACAGGGGATCCTCAGCCCCAGCATTTT. This translates into CASIPGTGDPQPQHF. J is TRBJ1-5 and V is TRBV28; 10 bases match TRBD1. The CDR3 covers 15 residues. The J segment lost 6 bases and the V segment lost 7 bases, leaving 9 bases of the junction unmatched. The germline gives CDR1 MDHEN, CDR2 SYDVKM.

J is TRBJ2-7 and V is TRBV2; D may be TRBD1 (5 bases). CDR1 and CDR2 (germline): SNHLY, FYNNEI. The CDR3 has 16 residues. V dropped 6 bases and J dropped 4 bases, with 22 bases sitting between them. The DNA for the CDR3 is TGTGCCAGCAGCGCAGTTAGGGCAGGGTATGGGTACGAGCAGTACTTC. It yields the protein CASSAVRAGYGYEQYF.

The chain joins TRBV12-2 to TRBJ1-5. TRBV12-2 is deemed a pseudogene. This CDR3 is 16 amino acids long. CDR3 sequence: CASRLAAGEGDQPQHF. The CDR3 coding sequence is TGTGCAAGTCGCTTAGCCGCTGGAGAGGGCGATCAGCCCCAGCATTTT.

Only one count was recorded for this clone. Since the CDR3 does not end with the conserved phenylalanine or tryptophan, this likely comes from a read error. The CDR3 is CASSVAFEGTGDNYGYTS. The CDR3 DNA is TGTGCCAGCAGCGTGGCCTTTGAGGGGACAGGGGACAACTATGGCTACACCTCC. The chain links TRBV9 to TRBJ1-2, with TRBD1 identical over 10 bases. With 2 bases clipped from V and 2 bases from J, the junction kept 12 bases outside the gene matches. The germline V gene encodes CDR1 SGDLS and CDR2 YYNGEE. CDR3 length equals 18 residues.

V gene TRBV7-6 combines with J gene TRBJ2-2, with D perhaps matching TRBD2 (7 bases). The CDR3 runs 15 residues. V lost 4 bases, J lost 5 bases, and 14 bases lay in between. Germline loops: CDR1 SGHVS, CDR2 FNYEAQ. The CDR3 is CASSSLARGTGELFF. CDR3 nucleotides: TGTGCCAGCAGCTCACTAGCGAGGGGGACCGGGGAGCTGTTTTTT.